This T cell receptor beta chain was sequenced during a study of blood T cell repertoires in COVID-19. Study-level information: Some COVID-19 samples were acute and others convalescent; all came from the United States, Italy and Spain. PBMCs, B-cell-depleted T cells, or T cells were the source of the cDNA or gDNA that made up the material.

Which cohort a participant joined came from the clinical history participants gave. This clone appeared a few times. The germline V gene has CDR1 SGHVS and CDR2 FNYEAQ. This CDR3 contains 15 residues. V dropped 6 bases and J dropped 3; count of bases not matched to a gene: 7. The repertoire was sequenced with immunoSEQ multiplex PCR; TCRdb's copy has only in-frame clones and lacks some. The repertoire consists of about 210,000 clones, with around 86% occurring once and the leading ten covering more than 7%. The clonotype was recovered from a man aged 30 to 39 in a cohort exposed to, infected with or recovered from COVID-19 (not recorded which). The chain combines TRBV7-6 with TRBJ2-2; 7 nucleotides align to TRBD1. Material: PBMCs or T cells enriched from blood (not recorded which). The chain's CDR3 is CASSSGQAHTGELFF. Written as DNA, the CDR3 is TGTGCCAGCAGTTCCGGACAGGCGCACACCGGGGAGCTGTTTTTT.